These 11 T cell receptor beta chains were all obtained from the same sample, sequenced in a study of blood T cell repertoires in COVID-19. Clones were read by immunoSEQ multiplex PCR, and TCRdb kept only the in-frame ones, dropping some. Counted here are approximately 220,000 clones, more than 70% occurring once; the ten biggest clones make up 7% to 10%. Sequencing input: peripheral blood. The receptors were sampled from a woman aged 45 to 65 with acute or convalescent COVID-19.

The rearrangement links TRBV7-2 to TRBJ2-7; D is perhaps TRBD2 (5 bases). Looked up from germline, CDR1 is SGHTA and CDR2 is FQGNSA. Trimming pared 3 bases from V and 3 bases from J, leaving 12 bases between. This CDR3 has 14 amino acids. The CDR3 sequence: CASSFLALGYEQYF. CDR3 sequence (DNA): TGTGCCAGCAGCTTCCTAGCACTCGGCTACGAGCAGTACTTC.

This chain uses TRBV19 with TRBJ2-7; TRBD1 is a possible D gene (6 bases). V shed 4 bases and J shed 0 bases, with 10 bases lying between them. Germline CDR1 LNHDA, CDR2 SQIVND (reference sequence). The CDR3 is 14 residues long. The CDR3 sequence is CASSTQGSSYEQYF. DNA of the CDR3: TGTGCCAGTAGTACACAGGGAAGCTCCTACGAGCAGTACTTC.

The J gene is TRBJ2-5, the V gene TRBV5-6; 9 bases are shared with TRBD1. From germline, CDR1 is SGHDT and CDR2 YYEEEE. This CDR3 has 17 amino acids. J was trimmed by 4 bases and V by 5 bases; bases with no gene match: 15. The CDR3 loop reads CASSTYRDRVGRETQYF. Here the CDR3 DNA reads TGTGCCAGCAGTACCTACCGGGACAGGGTTGGGCGAGAGACCCAGTACTTC.

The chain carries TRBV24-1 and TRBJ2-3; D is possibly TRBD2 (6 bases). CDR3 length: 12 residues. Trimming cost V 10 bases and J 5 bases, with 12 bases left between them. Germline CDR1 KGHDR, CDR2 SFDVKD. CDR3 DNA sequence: TGTGCCACTCCCGGAGGGGTAGATACGCAGTATTTT. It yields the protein CATPGGVDTQYF.

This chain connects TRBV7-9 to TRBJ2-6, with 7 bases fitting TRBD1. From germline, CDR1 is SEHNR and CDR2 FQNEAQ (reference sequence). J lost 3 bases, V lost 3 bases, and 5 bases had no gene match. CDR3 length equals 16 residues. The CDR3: CASSLWTGGGANVLTF. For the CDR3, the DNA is TGTGCCAGCAGCTTGTGGACAGGTGGTGGGGCCAACGTCCTGACTTTC.

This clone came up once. CDR3 DNA sequence: TGTGCCAGCAGTTTTTACAGCGGATTCAGCACAGATACGCAGTATTTT. As protein: CASSFYSGFSTDTQYF. This sequence joins TRBV28 and TRBJ2-3, with D tentatively TRBD2 (5 bases). The V gene lost 3 bases and the J gene lost 0 bases, with 13 bases spanning the gap. From germline, CDR1 is MDHEN and CDR2 SYDVKM. This CDR3 contains 16 residues. Together with reference TRBV28 and TRBJ2-3, the CDR3 gives the full variable domain: DVKVTQSSRYLVKRTGEKVFLECVQDMDHENMFWYRQDPGLGLRLIYFSYDVKMKEKGDIPEGYSVSREKKERFSLILESASTNQTSMYLCASSFYSGFSTDTQYFGPGTRLTVL.

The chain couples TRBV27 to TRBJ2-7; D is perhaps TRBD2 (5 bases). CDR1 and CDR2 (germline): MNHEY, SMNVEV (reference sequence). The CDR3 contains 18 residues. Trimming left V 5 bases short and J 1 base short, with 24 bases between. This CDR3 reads CASSPEGWGDSTSYEQYF. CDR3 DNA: TGTGCCAGCAGTCCCGAGGGATGGGGTGACTCAACTTCCTACGAGCAGTACTTC.

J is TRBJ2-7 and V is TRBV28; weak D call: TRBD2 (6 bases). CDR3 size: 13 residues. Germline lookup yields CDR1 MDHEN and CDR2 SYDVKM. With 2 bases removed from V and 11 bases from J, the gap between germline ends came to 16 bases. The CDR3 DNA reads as TGTGCCAGCAGTTTACTAAATGGGGGGAGAGAGTACTTC. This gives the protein CASSLLNGGREYF. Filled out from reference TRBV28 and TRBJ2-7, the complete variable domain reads DVKVTQSSRYLVKRTGEKVFLECVQDMDHENMFWYRQDPGLGLRLIYFSYDVKMKEKGDIPEGYSVSREKKERFSLILESASTNQTSMYLCASSLLNGGREYFGPGTRLTVT.

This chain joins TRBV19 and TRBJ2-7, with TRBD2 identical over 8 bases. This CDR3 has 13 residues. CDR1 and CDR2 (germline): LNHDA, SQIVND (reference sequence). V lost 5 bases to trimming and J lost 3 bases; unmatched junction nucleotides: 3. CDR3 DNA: TGTGCCAGTAGTGACCGGGAGGGCTACGAGCAGTACTTC. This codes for CASSDREGYEQYF.

The CDR3 DNA sequence: TGTGCCAGCAGCCGATATGGACAGGGGCGAGAGCAGTACTTC. Amino acid sequence: CASSRYGQGREQYF. The J gene is TRBJ2-7, the V gene TRBV9, with 9 nucleotides matching TRBD1. The germline CDR1 and CDR2 sequences are SGDLS and YYNGEE. V was clipped by 4 bases and J by 7 bases; unmatched bases: 9. The CDR3 sequence is 14 residues long. Full variable domain (rest looked up from reference TRBV9 and TRBJ2-7): DSGVTQTPKHLITATGQRVTLRCSPRSGDLSVYWYQQSLDQGLQFLIQYYNGEERAKGNILERFSAQQFPDLHSELNLSSLELGDSALYFCASSRYGQGREQYFGPGTRLTVT.

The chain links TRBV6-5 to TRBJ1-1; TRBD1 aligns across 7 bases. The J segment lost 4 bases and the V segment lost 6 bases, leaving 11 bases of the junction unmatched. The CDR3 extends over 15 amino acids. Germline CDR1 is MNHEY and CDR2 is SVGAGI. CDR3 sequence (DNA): TGTGCCAGCAGCCCGCGTGCAGGGGGAATCACTGAAGCTTTCTTT. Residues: CASSPRAGGITEAFF.